This T cell receptor beta chain was recorded in a study of circulating tumor DNA in untreated peripheral T-cell lymphoma. At the level of the study: Circulating tumor DNA with tumor TCR clonotypes was tracked in baseline and serial serum.

Libraries were prepared by immunoSEQ multiplex PCR; TCRdb keeps only in-frame clonotypes and omits some of them. The sample records about 2,000 clones, roughly 90% being singletons. Study-level results: A couple of patients with persistent post-therapy ctDNA stayed in remission. Tumor-specific clonotypes were found in 76% of patients.

Notes on this clone: Its antigen remains unknown.

The CDR3 runs 18 residues. V shed 1 base, J shed 2 bases, and the junction held 10 bases outside the gene matches. Germline loops: CDR1 LGHNA, CDR2 YSLEER. Sequencing input: cell-free DNA from blood serum. The chain is built from TRBV4-3 and TRBJ2-5; TRBD2 agrees at 10 bases. The sequence was obtained from a human donor with peripheral T-cell lymphoma. The CDR3 coding sequence is TGCGCCAGCAGCCAAGGCCGGGGACTAGCGTCATGGCAAGAGACCCAGTACTTC. As protein: CASSQGRGLASWQETQYF.